This T cell receptor beta chain stems from a study of control samples from healthy donors and cancer patients. TCRdb's table, derived via immunoSEQ multiplex PCR, lists solely in-frame clones and lacks some. The sample carries about 130,000 clones, roughly 94% recorded once. Sequenced: PBMCs. This TCR derives from a man aged 55 to 70 with colorectal cancer.

CDR3 region: CASSLGQGMAGELFF. In DNA form, the CDR3 reads TGTGCCAGCAGCTTGGGACAGGGGATGGCCGGGGAGCTGTTTTTT. The genes are TRBV7-9 and TRBJ2-2, with 10 bases matching TRBD1. CDR1 and CDR2 from the germline V gene are SEHNR and FQNEAQ (reference sequence). The CDR3 loop spans 15 amino acids. J was trimmed by 6 bases and V by 3 bases; bases with no gene match: 4.